A single sample is the source of the 12 T cell receptor beta chains below, sequenced in a study of CD8 T cells in Susac syndrome. Random hexamers were used to reverse transcribe roughly 0.5 to 1 ug of RNA. MiXCR, run by TCRdb on the immunoSEQ multiplex PCR reads, gives a single entry per CDR3 protein. Among under 200,000 distinct CDR3 sequences, 85% to 95% were seen once, and the ten largest hold less than 0.11%. The sequenced sample consisted of CD4+ T cells from PBMCs. These receptors all come from a human donor in good health.

The chain links TRBV6-5 to TRBJ2-3, with no clear D. V lost 3 bases and J lost 4, with 11 bases in between. CDR1 MNHEY and CDR2 SVGAGI come from the germline V gene. The CDR3 covers 14 residues. The CDR3 DNA sequence: TGTGCCAGCAGTTATACTGGGATGGCAGATACGCAGTATTTT. It specifies CASSYTGMADTQYF.

In its sample, this clonotype was seen a few times. The chain carries TRBV18 and TRBJ1-2; possible D gene TRBD1, 5 bases. Germline V gene lookup returns CDR1 KGHSH and CDR2 LQKENI. Trimming shortened V by 2 bases and J by 2 bases, and 12 bases separated the two germline ends. The CDR3 sequence is 15 residues long. In DNA, the CDR3 is TGTGCCAGCTCACCAGCAGGGACGGGAAACTATGGCTACACCTTC. Its protein is CASSPAGTGNYGYTF.

This chain uses TRBV20-1 with TRBJ2-7; TRBD2 matches at 12 bases. Germline values: CDR1 DFQATT, CDR2 SNEGSKA (reference sequence). The trim removed 6 bases at V and 1 base at J, leaving 4 bases unmatched. This CDR3 contains 14 residues. CDR3 amino acids: CSAASGGVSYEQYF. In nucleotides, the CDR3 is TGCAGTGCCGCTAGCGGGGGGGTGTCCTACGAGCAGTACTTC.

The V and J genes are TRBV7-9 and TRBJ1-5, with D unresolved. The CDR3 length is 14 residues. Trimming pared 5 bases from V and 1 base from J, leaving 9 bases between. The V gene's germline CDR1 is SEHNR and CDR2 FQNEAQ (reference sequence). The CDR3 reads CASSPATSNQPQHF. The CDR3 bases are TGTGCCAGCAGCCCCGCGACGAGCAATCAGCCCCAGCATTTT.

The rearrangement joins TRBV5-1 to TRBJ1-1; D is ambiguous. The V end was cut by 0 bases, the J end by 2 bases, with 8 bases between. Germline assignment: CDR1 SGHRS and CDR2 YFSETQ. There are 14 residues in the CDR3. CDR3 DNA: TGCGCCAGCAGCTTGGTTCCCAGAAACACTGAAGCTTTCTTT. It yields the protein CASSLVPRNTEAFF. The complete variable domain, with remaining parts taken from reference TRBV5-1 and TRBJ1-1, reads KAGVTQTPRYLIKTRGQQVTLSCSPISGHRSVSWYQQTPGQGLQFLFEYFSETQRNKGNFPGRFSGRQFSNSRSEMNVSTLELGDSALYLCASSLVPRNTEAFFGQGTRLTVV.

V usage is TRBV29-1 and J usage is TRBJ2-7, with a possible D match to TRBD1 (5 bases). The CDR3 extends over 12 amino acids. Deletions cut 0 bases from V and 9 bases from J, with 12 bases between. CDR1 is SQVTM and CDR2 is ANQGSEA in the germline V gene. Here the CDR3 reads CSVEDPARVQYF. CDR3 bases: TGCAGCGTTGAAGATCCGGCCAGGGTGCAGTACTTC.

This clonotype occurred once. The chain carries TRBV16 and TRBJ2-3; 15 bases are a match to TRBD2. V shed 8 bases, J shed 9 bases, and the junction held 6 bases outside the gene matches. In germline, CDR1 is KGHSY, CDR2 FQNENV. The CDR3 is 14 amino acids. The CDR3 sequence is CASEPGLAGGTQYF. CDR3 DNA: TGTGCCAGCGAACCGGGACTAGCGGGAGGAACGCAGTATTTT.

The chain couples TRBV3-1 to TRBJ1-6; possibly TRBD1 for D (5 bases). V was cut by 0 bases and J by 0 bases, with 24 bases left in between. The CDR3 contains 22 residues. The V gene's germline CDR1 is LGHDT and CDR2 YNNKEL (reference sequence). CDR3 amino acids: CASSQDPFGAVRRSSYNSPLHF. Here the CDR3 DNA reads TGTGCCAGCAGCCAAGACCCGTTTGGGGCCGTCCGAAGGAGCTCCTATAATTCACCCCTCCACTTT.

This sequence joins TRBV29-1 and TRBJ2-3; D not resolved. From germline, CDR1 is SQVTM and CDR2 ANQGSEA. The CDR3 totals 11 residues. V was trimmed by 6 bases and J by 4 bases, leaving 8 bases between them. CDR3 nucleotide sequence: TGCAGCGTGGAACAGCCAGATACGCAGTATTTT. Protein product: CSVEQPDTQYF.

The CDR3 protein is CASSQVSPRRANVLTF. In nucleotides, the CDR3 is TGTGCCAGCAGCCAAGTGTCGCCCCGGCGGGCCAACGTCCTGACTTTC. The rearrangement joins TRBV3-1 to TRBJ2-6; D is ambiguous. The germline V gene encodes CDR1 LGHDT and CDR2 YNNKEL (reference sequence). This CDR3 contains 16 residues. The V end was cut by 1 base, the J end by 5 bases, with 12 bases between.

J is TRBJ2-7 and V is TRBV20-1, with 8 bases lining up with TRBD2. V lost 5 bases, J lost 7 bases, and 13 bases stayed unmatched. This CDR3 has 14 amino acids. The germline V gene encodes CDR1 DFQATT and CDR2 SNEGSKA (reference sequence). CDR3 region: CSALSSGLAEEQYF. The DNA for the CDR3 is TGCAGTGCTCTGTCCTCAGGACTAGCCGAAGAGCAGTACTTC.

The gene calls are TRBV29-1 and TRBJ2-3; the D gene is possibly TRBD2 (7 bases). Trimming cost V 7 bases and J 6 bases, with 17 bases left between them. Germline CDR1 reads SQVTM; CDR2 reads ANQGSEA. CDR3 length: 13 residues. CDR3 amino acids: CSGEGGRGDTQYF. The CDR3 DNA follows: TGCAGCGGTGAGGGGGGGCGCGGGGATACGCAGTATTTT.